This record concerns one T cell receptor beta chain sequence. Primed by a sample-barcoded 5' primer and a J-beta primer mix, a second PCR proceeded for roughly 6 to 12 cycles. Every molecule of cDNA carried a tag from a template-switch adaptor with 12 random nucleotides. TCRdb reprocessed the 5' RACE reads via MiXCR and lists one record per CDR3 protein. The sample lists some 1.4 million distinct CDR3 sequences; 42% were seen once. The trim removed 4 bases at V and 4 bases at J, leaving 10 bases unmatched. In germline, CDR1 is MGHDK, CDR2 SYGVNS. The CDR3 consists of 16 residues. The data stem from a study of blood T cells in healthy people across ages. Investigators took about 9.4 milliliters of peripheral blood from every donor.

The source of this sequence is a woman aged 18-35 years in good health. This chain links TRBV25-1 with TRBJ1-5; 7 nucleotides align to TRBD1. The sequenced sample consisted of blood. This CDR3 is CASSVRRQGENQPQHF. CDR3 bases: TGTGCCAGCAGTGTTCGACGACAGGGCGAGAATCAGCCCCAGCATTTT.